The T cell receptor beta chain under discussion was sequenced for a study of molecular identifiers for immune sequencing clone quantification. Study-level points and caveats: The study found clones above 20 RNA copies held over 98% of effector molecules and under 1% in naive cells. Reports indicate spiked Jurkat TCR RNA from one cell could be found among 900,000 to 1,000,000 naive cells.

TCRdb redid the calling of the PCR reads with MiXCR, one entry per CDR3 protein. The sample has over 600,000 distinct CDR3 sequences, about 20% seen once. Sorted cells numbering roughly 18,000 to 1,100,000, with 10%, 30% or 50% RNA, yielded the naive CD8 libraries. In the sort, naive CD8 T cells were defined as CD8+CD4-CCR7+CD45RA+. This clonotype has ten or more counts. Its cognate antigen is unknown. Trimming pared 7 bases from V and 1 base from J, leaving 9 bases between. The CDR3 runs 13 residues. Germline V gene lookup returns CDR1 SEHNR and CDR2 FQNEAQ (reference sequence). The chain couples TRBV7-9 to TRBJ2-3; D gene unclear. The origin of this receptor is a human donor in good health. Some libraries in this study had Jurkat cell RNA spiked in. What was sequenced was naive CD8+ T cells from blood, with Jurkat cell RNA spiked in. Subset of the sample: FACS-sorted CD8+CD4-CCR7+CD45RA+ naive T cells. The CDR3 bases are TGTGCCAGCAACATGCCCGGCACAGATACGCAGTATTTT. Its translation is CASNMPGTDTQYF.